This T cell receptor beta chain appears in the sequencing data of a study of cytomegalovirus exposure and HLA in healthy donors. General study results and limits: Three chains tied to CMV proved CMV antigen-specific in vitro. Rare TCR sequences dominated, though some public TCRs recurred in many donors. A subsequent analysis found that TCR clusters from the first cohort also tended to co-occur in the 120 validation repertoires, with about 93% of cluster scores above 0.

With 0 bases removed from V and 7 bases from J, the gap between germline ends came to 18 bases. The CDR3 extends over 16 amino acids. CDR1 and CDR2 from the germline V gene are PRHDT and FYEKMQ (reference sequence). With respect to this clone: Its antigen is not identified.

Sequencing used immunoSEQ multiplex PCR; TCRdb keeps in-frame clones, though not all of them. Seen here are about 72,000 clones, roughly 94% observed once, and the top ten hold under 2%. The sample was PBMCs. This chain joins TRBV13 and TRBJ1-2; possibly TRBD1 for D (5 bases). This receptor was taken from a young woman in good health and CMV-seropositive. Here the CDR3 reads CASSLGLTGGIGGYTF. The CDR3 bases are TGTGCCAGCAGCTTAGGGTTAACGGGGGGGATAGGTGGCTACACCTTC. Combining the CDR3 with reference TRBV13 and TRBJ1-2 gives the whole variable domain AAGVIQSPRHLIKEKRETATLKCYPIPRHDTVYWYQQGPGQDPQFLISFYEKMQSDKGSIPDRFSAQQFSDYHSELNMSSLELGDSALYFCASSLGLTGGIGGYTFGSGTRLTVV.